This T cell receptor beta chain stems from a study of blood T cell repertoires in COVID-19 (dated by TCRdb to about 2020). In terms of the full investigation: Samples from collaborators originated in the United States, Italy and Spain and spanned both the acute and convalescent phases of COVID-19. The samples were drawn from the first 160 participants of the ongoing ImmuneRACE study and from under 1,500 subjects provided by 6 global collaborators. The sample metadata nearly always contained a de-identified subject ID, COVID-19 status, age in years and sex. The material from the prospective study consisted of cDNA or gDNA derived from T cells, B-cell-depleted T cells, or PBMCs. The repertoires were released in a freely available public database intended as a resource for research on the immune response to SARS-CoV-2. Where available, HLA class I and class II types were obtained from metadata supplied by the sample provider rather than from assay-based typing. Deeply sampled blood TCRbeta repertoires from subjects exposed to, actively infected with, or recovered from COVID-19 were included in the dataset. Findings and caveats that apply to the study as a whole: The quantity of clinical and demographic metadata differed by source and by participant and was supplied without curation.

TCRbeta CDR3 regions were amplified from genomic DNA by means of the immunoSEQ Assay, a bias-controlled multiplex PCR. Processing in the source paper ran as follows. Within the assay, amplification of reference gene primers was used to estimate how many nucleated cells each sample contained. To quantify the absolute abundance of each unique TCRbeta CDR3 rearrangement, sequence reads were collapsed and filtered. For each sample, productive Simpson clonality was calculated by taking the square root of Simpson's diversity index across productive rearrangements. The table was pulled from immuneACCESS by TCRdb, which kept in-frame rearrangements only. Such tables lose some clones; where checked, under half of the loss comes from unresolved V genes, and the rest has no known cause. The D gene and trimming were derived from the DNA, and the V and J assignments and clone size from that table. This sample is represented by about 220,000 clones; around 83% of them were singletons. The top ten constitute 1.3% of the sample.

Participants in the prospective study were enrolled through a virtual design, were aged about 18 to 100 years, and lived in roughly 25 United States geographic areas. In the prospective study, participants were assigned to cohorts based on the clinical history participants reported in a screening survey and a study questionnaire. In the prospective study, whole blood, serum and a nasopharyngeal or oropharyngeal swab were collected from each participant by mobile phlebotomists. Over a roughly 2-month period, participants in the prospective study had the option of providing additional blood draws and questionnaires. Blood samples from the prospective study were shipped frozen or at room temperature prior to DNA extraction. As regards this clone: The target of this receptor is not known. Per-nucleotide qualities are absent, and no much larger clonotype sits a single base away.

The germline V gene specifies MNHNS as CDR1 and SASEGT as CDR2. Trimming removed 2 bases from V and 3 bases from J, leaving 11 bases between the germline ends. The CDR3 covers 15 residues, taking in both the cysteine and the phenylalanine. Left in the record is the CDR3 DNA by itself, 45 bases read in frame from the first base. Sequenced: PBMCs or T cells enriched from blood (not recorded which). The sequence was collected from a woman in her 40s with acute COVID-19. The rearranged segments are TRBV6-1 and TRBJ2-1; TRBD2 is a weak D gene call, 6 bases matching. In nucleotides, the sequence is TGTGCCAGCAGTGAACGGCGGGATGACTACAATGAGCAGTTCTTC. This sequence encodes CASSERRDDYNEQFF.